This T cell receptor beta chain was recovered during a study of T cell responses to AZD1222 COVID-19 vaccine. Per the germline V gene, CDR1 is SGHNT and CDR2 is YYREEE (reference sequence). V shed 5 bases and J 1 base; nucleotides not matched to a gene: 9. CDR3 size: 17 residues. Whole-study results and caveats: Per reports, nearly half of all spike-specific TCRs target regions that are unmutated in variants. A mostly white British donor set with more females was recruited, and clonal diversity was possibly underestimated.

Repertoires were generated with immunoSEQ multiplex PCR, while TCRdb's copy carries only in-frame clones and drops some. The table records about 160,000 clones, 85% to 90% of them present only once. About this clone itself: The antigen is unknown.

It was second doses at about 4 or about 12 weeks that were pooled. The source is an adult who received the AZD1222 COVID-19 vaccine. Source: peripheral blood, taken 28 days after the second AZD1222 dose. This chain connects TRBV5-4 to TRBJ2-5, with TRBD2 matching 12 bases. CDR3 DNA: TGTGCCAGCAGTCGGAAACTAGCGGGGGGACCCCAAGAGACCCAGTACTTC. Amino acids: CASSRKLAGGPQETQYF.